The 16 T cell receptor beta chains presented below share a single source sample, sequenced in a study of metastatic and nonmetastatic thyroid tumors. TCRdb re-called the PCR reads with MiXCR. Among 45,000 or so clones listed, 4% to 5% were seen once. Thyroid surgery had not been preceded by any treatment in any patient. Sequences were obtained from blood. The receptors were gathered from a female donor with papillary thyroid cancer or a benign thyroid nodule (not recorded which). Some clones in this sample may be carry-over from other donors' samples.

This clone has more than one count but fewer than ten. The CDR3: CASSLVAGGTDTQYF. CDR3 bases: TGTGCCAGCAGCTTAGTTGCGGGAGGCACAGATACGCAGTATTTT. This chain connects TRBV7-2 to TRBJ2-3, with TRBD2 identical over 7 bases. Germline V gene data show CDR1 as SGHTA and CDR2 as FQGNSA. V was pared by 1 base and J by 1 base, with 2 bases of the junction left unmatched. The CDR3 sequence is 15 residues long.

The sample holds many counts of this clone. The chain recombines TRBV4-1 with TRBJ2-2; D gene unclear. V was pared by 4 bases and J by 0 bases, with 12 bases between. CDR3 length equals 16 residues. Looked up from germline, CDR1 is MGHRA and CDR2 is YSYEKL. This chain's CDR3 is CASSLLLRANTGELFF. As DNA, the CDR3 is TGCGCCAGCAGCCTCCTTCTACGTGCGAACACCGGGGAGCTGTTTTTT.

Comments on this clone: A much more abundant neighbour one base away suggests this may be a read error. The chain uses TRBV5-4 and TRBJ2-2; TRBD2 agrees at 8 bases. The CDR3 spans 16 residues. V was clipped by 3 bases and J by 12 bases; unmatched bases: 16. Germline assignment: CDR1 SGHNT and CDR2 YYREEE (reference sequence). CDR3 residues: CASSSGLESAERKLFF. CDR3 DNA sequence: TGTGCCAGCAGCTCGGGACTAGAGAGTGCGGAACGGAAGCTGTTTTTT.

This clone has ten or more counts. The chain's CDR3 is CASSLVASYGYTF. In nucleotides, the CDR3 is TGTGCCAGCAGTTTAGTAGCTTCCTATGGCTACACCTTC. This chain uses TRBV12-3 or TRBV12-4 with TRBJ1-2, with D uncertain. V was cut by 1 base and J by 4 bases, with 7 bases left in between. The CDR3 totals 13 residues.

This clone appeared a few times. This may arise from a read error, as a much more abundant clone is one base away. The chain employs TRBV4-2 and TRBJ1-5; weak D call: TRBD1 (5 bases). V shed 1 base and J shed 6 bases, with 13 bases lying between them. This CDR3 has 15 residues. Per germline, CDR1 LGHNA and CDR2 YNFKEQ. Here the CDR3 reads CASSQVARDVQPQHF. The CDR3 coding sequence is TGTGCCAGCAGCCAAGTCGCCAGGGATGTTCAGCCCCAGCATTTT.

This chain joins TRBV19 and TRBJ1-5; 9 nucleotides agree with TRBD1. The trim removed 10 bases at V and 0 bases at J, leaving 4 bases unmatched. Germline V gene data show CDR1 as LNHDA and CDR2 as SQIVND (reference sequence). This CDR3 contains 14 residues. The CDR3 reads CAIVQGASNQPQHF. The CDR3 coding sequence is TGTGCCATCGTACAGGGGGCTAGCAATCAGCCCCAGCATTTT.

In the case of this clone: A much bigger clone sits one base away, suggesting this may be a read error. The chain joins TRBV19 to TRBJ1-6, with D possibly being TRBD1 (6 bases). Germline lookup yields CDR1 LNHDA and CDR2 SQIVND (reference sequence). The germline V and J ends were trimmed by 3 bases and 2 bases, with 11 bases remaining between them. CDR3 size: 16 residues. In DNA form, the CDR3 reads TGTGCCAGTAGTATGGTGGGGGCGGCCTATAATTCACCCCTCCACTTT. Its translation: CASSMVGAAYNSPLHF.

This clone was counted a few times. A much larger clone lies one base from this, so it may be a read error. J is TRBJ2-7 and V is TRBV4-1; D may be TRBD1 or TRBD2 (5 bases each). Germline values: CDR1 MGHRA, CDR2 YSYEKL. The CDR3 covers 16 residues. The CDR3 reads CASIQDSTGTGYEQYF. The CDR3 DNA reads TGCGCCAGCATCCAAGATTCGACGGGGACCGGGTACGAGCAGTACTTC.

This clone was observed at least ten times. The chain recombines TRBV7-9 with TRBJ2-3; D is perhaps TRBD1 or TRBD2 (5 bases each). CDR3 length equals 14 residues. Germline CDR1 is SEHNR and CDR2 is FQNEAQ (reference sequence). The ends were cut back, 5 bases at V and 0 bases at J, with 9 bases in the middle. The DNA for the CDR3 is TGTGCCAGCAGCCCGGGACCCAGCACAGATACGCAGTATTTT. This translates into CASSPGPSTDTQYF.

This sequence joins TRBV18 and TRBJ2-1; 7 bases line up with TRBD2. The V and J ends lost 5 bases and 8 bases, in that order; junction bases with no gene match: 9. Germline assignment: CDR1 KGHSH and CDR2 LQKENI. The CDR3 sequence is 14 residues long. The CDR3 DNA reads as TGTGCCAGCTCAGCAACGGGAGGTGCATATGAGCAGTTCTTC. It yields the protein CASSATGGAYEQFF.

Many counts were recorded for this clone. This sequence may be a read error, since a much larger clone differs from it by one base. Other DNA sequences in this specimen translate into the identical CDR3. This chain links TRBV19 with TRBJ2-1, with TRBD1 identical over 9 bases. Germline V lookup: CDR1 LNHDA, CDR2 SQIVND (reference sequence). This CDR3 region has 13 residues. CDR3 coding DNA: TGTGCCAGTAGTATGGGACAGGGCGATGAGCAATTCTTC. Its translation: CASSMGQGDEQFF.

In this sample, this clone turned up many times. The chain uses TRBV19 and TRBJ2-5, with 7 positions matching TRBD1. Germline V gives CDR1 LNHDA, CDR2 SQIVND (reference sequence). This CDR3 comprises 12 residues. V was pared by 3 bases and J by 5 bases, with 0 bases of the junction left unmatched. The CDR3 is CASSIRGETQYF. The CDR3 DNA is TGTGCCAGTAGTATCAGGGGGGAGACCCAGTACTTC.

This clone was seen repeatedly, ten times or more. The J gene is TRBJ2-7, the V gene TRBV4-2; no clear D. Germline-derived CDR1 and CDR2 are LGHNA and YNFKEQ. CDR3 length: 16 residues. V lost 0 bases and J 3 bases, leaving 15 bases between the germline ends. This CDR3 reads CASSQEAEGAFYEQYF. DNA of the CDR3: TGTGCCAGCAGCCAAGAGGCAGAAGGTGCCTTCTACGAGCAGTACTTC.

V is TRBV6-1 and J is TRBJ1-4, with TRBD1 identical over 7 bases. Germline V gene data show CDR1 as MNHNS and CDR2 as SASEGT. CDR3 length: 14 amino acids. Trimming removed 6 bases from V and 8 bases from J; junction bases left unmatched: 9. CDR3 region: CASRTEGAREKLFF. The CDR3 DNA reads TGTGCCAGCAGGACTGAGGGGGCGAGGGAAAAACTGTTTTTT.

The table lists this clone with many counts. DNA for the CDR3: TGTGCCAGCAGCTTAGCGCGAGTGAGTTACGAGCAGTACTTC. Amino acids: CASSLARVSYEQYF. The rearrangement joins TRBV7-9 to TRBJ2-7; D uncertain. The CDR3 extends over 14 amino acids. V lost 0 bases and J lost 4, with 10 bases in between. Germline lookup yields CDR1 SEHNR and CDR2 FQNEAQ (reference sequence).

V and J are TRBV6-2 or TRBV6-3 and TRBJ1-2, with D possibly TRBD1 on 6 matching bases. The V gene's germline CDR1 is MNHEY and CDR2 SVGEGT. The CDR3 is 14 amino acids. The germline V and J ends were trimmed by 4 bases and 7 bases, with 16 bases remaining between them. The CDR3 spells CASSSLSTGTGYTF. For the CDR3, the DNA is TGTGCCAGCAGTTCGCTATCGACAGGTACTGGCTACACCTTC.